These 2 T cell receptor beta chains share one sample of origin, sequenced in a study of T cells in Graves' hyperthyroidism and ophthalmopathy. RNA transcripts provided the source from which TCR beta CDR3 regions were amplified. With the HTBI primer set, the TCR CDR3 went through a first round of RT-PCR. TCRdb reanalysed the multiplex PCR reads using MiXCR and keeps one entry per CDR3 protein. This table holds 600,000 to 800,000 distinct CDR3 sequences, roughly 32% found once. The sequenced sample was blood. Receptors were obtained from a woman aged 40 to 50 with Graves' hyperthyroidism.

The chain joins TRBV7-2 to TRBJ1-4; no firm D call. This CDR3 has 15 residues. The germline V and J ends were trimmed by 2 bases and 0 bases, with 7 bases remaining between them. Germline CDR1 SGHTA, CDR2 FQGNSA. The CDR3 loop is CASSLRTTTNEKLFF. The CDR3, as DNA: TGTGCCAGCAGCTTACGGACTACAACTAATGAAAAACTGTTTTTT.

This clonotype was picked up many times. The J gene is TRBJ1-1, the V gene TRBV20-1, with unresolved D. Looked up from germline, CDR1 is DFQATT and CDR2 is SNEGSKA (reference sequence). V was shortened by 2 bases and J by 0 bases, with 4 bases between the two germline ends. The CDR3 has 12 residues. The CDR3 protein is CSARNMNTEAFF. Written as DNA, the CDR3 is TGCAGTGCTAGAAACATGAACACTGAAGCTTTCTTT.